A selection of T cell receptor beta chains follows, all from one sample in a study of CD4 T cells in relation to SARS-CoV-2 and coronaviruses. This table comes from immunoSEQ multiplex PCR, and its TCRdb copy is limited to in-frame clones, with some not included. The sample consists of 30,000 to 45,000 clones, just over 75% of them appearing once. The antigens of these receptors remain unknown. The sequenced sample consisted of memory CD4+ T cells from PBMCs, cultured in vitro. The receptors derive from an adult with COVID-19. CDR3s include the opening cysteine and the closing phenylalanine or tryptophan. The order of the fields is D gene, V gene, clone size, J gene, CDR3 DNA, CDR3 protein. A D gene is named only where the DNA matches it firmly. A clone size is listed for some rows: how often the clone was seen (once, few, many), or a class if it is expanded.

d_call: TRBD1; v_call: TRBV5-1; clone_size: NA; j_call: TRBJ2-2; cdr3_nt: TGCGCCAGCAGCTTGGGCCAGGGGGACGCCGGGGAGCTGTTTTTT; cdr3_aa: CASSLGQGDAGELFF
d_call: NA; v_call: TRBV19; clone_size: NA; j_call: TRBJ1-3; cdr3_nt: TGTGCCAGTAGTCGGGGCAGAAACACCATATATTTT; cdr3_aa: CASSRGRNTIYF
d_call: TRBD2; v_call: TRBV11-2; clone_size: few; j_call: TRBJ2-3; cdr3_nt: TGTGCCAGCAGCCGGGGACTAGCTCGTCCAGATACGCAGTATTTT; cdr3_aa: CASSRGLARPDTQYF
d_call: NA; v_call: TRBV7-2; clone_size: NA; j_call: TRBJ2-1; cdr3_nt: TGTGCCAGCAGCCTGGACTCATACAATGAGCAGTTCTTC; cdr3_aa: CASSLDSYNEQFF
d_call: TRBD2; v_call: TRBV10-3; clone_size: NA; j_call: TRBJ2-1; cdr3_nt: TGTGCCATCAGCACACTAGCGGGGGGATACAATGAGCAGTTCTTC; cdr3_aa: CAISTLAGGYNEQFF
d_call: NA; v_call: TRBV5-6; clone_size: NA; j_call: TRBJ2-7; cdr3_nt: TGTGCCAGCAGCTTGAACAGCTACGAGCAGTACTTC; cdr3_aa: CASSLNSYEQYF
d_call: TRBD2; v_call: TRBV7-2; clone_size: NA; j_call: TRBJ2-7; cdr3_nt: TGTGCCAGCAGCTTAAGGACTAGCGGAAACGAGCAGTACTTC; cdr3_aa: CASSLRTSGNEQYF
d_call: TRBD1; v_call: TRBV28; clone_size: NA; j_call: TRBJ1-4; cdr3_nt: TGTGCCAGCAGTTTAGGGCAGGGGGGCGGAAAACTGTTTTTT; cdr3_aa: CASSLGQGGGKLFF
d_call: NA; v_call: TRBV30; clone_size: few; j_call: TRBJ1-6; cdr3_nt: TGTGCCTGGACCTACAGGAATTCACCCCTCCACTTT; cdr3_aa: CAWTYRNSPLHF
d_call: TRBD2; v_call: TRBV19; clone_size: NA; j_call: TRBJ2-1; cdr3_nt: TGTGCCAGTAGTAACCCCTTAGCGGGGACCTACAATGAGCAGTTCTTC; cdr3_aa: CASSNPLAGTYNEQFF
d_call: NA; v_call: TRBV3-1/TRBV3-2; clone_size: NA; j_call: TRBJ2-2; cdr3_nt: TGTGCCAGCAGCCAAGGCAGGGCGGGCACCGGGGAGCTGTTTTTT; cdr3_aa: CASSQGRAGTGELFF
d_call: NA; v_call: TRBV28; clone_size: NA; j_call: TRBJ1-2; cdr3_nt: TGTGCCAGCAGTTTTGACAGCGACTATGGCTACACCTTC; cdr3_aa: CASSFDSDYGYTF
d_call: TRBD2; v_call: TRBV28; clone_size: NA; j_call: TRBJ2-1; cdr3_nt: TGTGCCAGCAGTTATCTAGCGGGAGGAACCTACAATGAGCAGTTCTTC; cdr3_aa: CASSYLAGGTYNEQFF
d_call: NA; v_call: TRBV10-3; clone_size: once; j_call: TRBJ1-5; cdr3_nt: TGTGCCATCAGTGGGGACGGGGATCAGCCCCAGCATTTT; cdr3_aa: CAISGDGDQPQHF
d_call: NA; v_call: TRBV18; clone_size: NA; j_call: TRBJ2-7; cdr3_nt: TGTGCCAGCTCACCACAGGGGGGTTCGGCATACGAGCAGTACTTC; cdr3_aa: CASSPQGGSAYEQYF
d_call: TRBD1; v_call: TRBV4-2; clone_size: NA; j_call: TRBJ1-2; cdr3_nt: TGTGCCAGCAGCCAAAGACAGGGTGAGGGCTATGGCTACACCTTC; cdr3_aa: CASSQRQGEGYGYTF
d_call: NA; v_call: TRBV28; clone_size: NA; j_call: TRBJ1-4; cdr3_nt: TGTGCCAGCAGGCCGGCCAGGGGTTGGGGGGAAAAACTGTTTTTT; cdr3_aa: CASRPARGWGEKLFF
d_call: NA; v_call: TRBV2; clone_size: NA; j_call: TRBJ1-4; cdr3_nt: TGTGCCAGCAGTGAGTCGGGGAAGGGTGAAAAACTGTTTTTT; cdr3_aa: CASSESGKGEKLFF
d_call: NA; v_call: TRBV12-3/TRBV12-4; clone_size: NA; j_call: TRBJ2-1; cdr3_nt: TGTGCCAGCAGTTTAAAGGGGAGAAATGAGCAGTTCTTC; cdr3_aa: CASSLKGRNEQFF
d_call: NA; v_call: TRBV28; clone_size: NA; j_call: TRBJ1-5; cdr3_nt: TGTGCCAGCAGTTCCCCCTCATTAGGGGAACCCCAGCATTTT; cdr3_aa: CASSSPSLGEPQHF
d_call: TRBD1; v_call: TRBV6-1; clone_size: NA; j_call: TRBJ1-5; cdr3_nt: TGTGCCAGCACACAGGGGGATCAGCCCCAGCATTTT; cdr3_aa: CASTQGDQPQHF
d_call: TRBD2; v_call: TRBV9; clone_size: NA; j_call: TRBJ2-2; cdr3_nt: TGTGCCAGCAGCGCGCTTAGCGGGAGTCACACCGGGGAGCTGTTTTTT; cdr3_aa: CASSALSGSHTGELFF
d_call: TRBD1; v_call: TRBV9; clone_size: NA; j_call: TRBJ2-1; cdr3_nt: TGTGCCAGCAGCCCTACAGGGGGCGCCTCCTACAATGAGCAGTTCTTC; cdr3_aa: CASSPTGGASYNEQFF
d_call: NA; v_call: TRBV13; clone_size: NA; j_call: TRBJ2-7; cdr3_nt: TGTGCCAGCAGCTTAGTTAACCGGTACGAGCAGTACTTC; cdr3_aa: CASSLVNRYEQYF
d_call: TRBD1; v_call: TRBV11-2; clone_size: NA; j_call: TRBJ1-1; cdr3_nt: TGTGCCAGCAGCTCAGACAGGGCCACTGAAGCTTTCTTT; cdr3_aa: CASSSDRATEAFF
d_call: NA; v_call: TRBV20-1; clone_size: few; j_call: TRBJ1-2; cdr3_nt: TGCAGTGCTAGTGTGGCTAACTATGGCTACACCTTC; cdr3_aa: CSASVANYGYTF
d_call: TRBD1; v_call: TRBV18; clone_size: NA; j_call: TRBJ2-1; cdr3_nt: TGTGCCAGCTTCGACAGGGCTGAGGGTGAGCAGTTCTTC; cdr3_aa: CASFDRAEGEQFF
d_call: TRBD2; v_call: TRBV5-1; clone_size: NA; j_call: TRBJ2-1; cdr3_nt: TGCGCCAGCAGCTCGACAACTAGCGGCTCCTACAATGAGCAGTTCTTC; cdr3_aa: CASSSTTSGSYNEQFF
d_call: NA; v_call: TRBV12-3/TRBV12-4; clone_size: NA; j_call: TRBJ1-5; cdr3_nt: TGTGCCAGCAGGATGGGGCGGAATCAGCCCCAGCATTTT; cdr3_aa: CASRMGRNQPQHF
d_call: TRBD2; v_call: TRBV19; clone_size: NA; j_call: TRBJ2-3; cdr3_nt: TGTGCCAGTAGTATTCCCGGACTAGCGGGAGCCCAGGATACGCAGTATTTT; cdr3_aa: CASSIPGLAGAQDTQYF
d_call: NA; v_call: TRBV6-5; clone_size: NA; j_call: TRBJ2-2; cdr3_nt: TGTGCCAGCAGCCGAACTGCGAACACCGGGGAGCTGTTTTTT; cdr3_aa: CASSRTANTGELFF
d_call: NA; v_call: TRBV2; clone_size: once; j_call: TRBJ2-2; cdr3_nt: TGTGCCAGCAGTAGCGGGGACAGGGCGCCGGGACTAGCGCAGGGGAACACCGGGGAGCTGTTTTTT; cdr3_aa: CASSSGDRAPGLAQGNTGELFF
d_call: NA; v_call: TRBV6-5; clone_size: NA; j_call: TRBJ2-7; cdr3_nt: TGTGCCAGCAGAACGGACAGCTACGAGCAGTACTTC; cdr3_aa: CASRTDSYEQYF
d_call: NA; v_call: TRBV5-1; clone_size: NA; j_call: TRBJ1-1; cdr3_nt: TGCGCCAGCAGCGTTGGGCGGTGGAACACTGAAGCTTTCTTT; cdr3_aa: CASSVGRWNTEAFF
d_call: NA; v_call: TRBV6-2/TRBV6-3; clone_size: NA; j_call: TRBJ2-7; cdr3_nt: TGTGCCAGCAGTAGATCGACACCCCCCTACGAGCAGTACTTC; cdr3_aa: CASSRSTPPYEQYF
d_call: TRBD2; v_call: TRBV4-1; clone_size: NA; j_call: TRBJ2-7; cdr3_nt: TGCGCCAGCAGCCAAGAGCGTGCTAGCGGGAGAGGGGGGCAGTACTTC; cdr3_aa: CASSQERASGRGGQYF
d_call: TRBD1; v_call: TRBV14; clone_size: NA; j_call: TRBJ1-3; cdr3_nt: TGTGCCAGCAGCGTGACAGGGGGAAACACCATATATTTT; cdr3_aa: CASSVTGGNTIYF
d_call: TRBD1; v_call: TRBV28; clone_size: NA; j_call: TRBJ2-4; cdr3_nt: TGTGCCAGCAGTCCCGGGACAGGGCAAGTTAGAGCCAAAAACATTCAGTACTTC; cdr3_aa: CASSPGTGQVRAKNIQYF
d_call: NA; v_call: TRBV7-2; clone_size: NA; j_call: TRBJ2-1; cdr3_nt: TGTGCCAGCAGCTTAACAGGGATTGCGCCCTACAATGAGCAGTTCTTC; cdr3_aa: CASSLTGIAPYNEQFF
d_call: NA; v_call: TRBV2; clone_size: NA; j_call: TRBJ2-3; cdr3_nt: TGTGCCAGCAGATTCGAGAGTACGCAGTATTTT; cdr3_aa: CASRFESTQYF
d_call: NA; v_call: TRBV11-2; clone_size: NA; j_call: TRBJ2-7; cdr3_nt: TGTGCCAGCAATCCCGGGCCCTCCGGGGGTGAGCAGTACTTC; cdr3_aa: CASNPGPSGGEQYF
d_call: TRBD2; v_call: TRBV18; clone_size: NA; j_call: TRBJ2-2; cdr3_nt: TGTGCCAGCTCACCGGGACTAGCGGGAGGCCCCAACACCGGGGAGCTGTTTTTT; cdr3_aa: CASSPGLAGGPNTGELFF
d_call: NA; v_call: TRBV10-3; clone_size: NA; j_call: TRBJ1-5; cdr3_nt: TGTGCCATCACAGCCGGACGGAATCAGCCCCAGCATTTT; cdr3_aa: CAITAGRNQPQHF
d_call: NA; v_call: TRBV11-3; clone_size: NA; j_call: TRBJ2-2; cdr3_nt: TGTGCCAGCAGCTTGGGCAGACGGGAGACTAACGGGGAGCTGTTTTTT; cdr3_aa: CASSLGRRETNGELFF
d_call: NA; v_call: TRBV11-2; clone_size: few; j_call: TRBJ1-6; cdr3_nt: TGTGCCAGCAGCCCCCGGTCCAATTCACCCCTCCACTTT; cdr3_aa: CASSPRSNSPLHF